The rows below give T cell receptor beta chains drawn from one sample of a study of blood T cell repertoires in COVID-19. Sequencing used immunoSEQ multiplex PCR; TCRdb keeps in-frame clones, though not all of them. In the table there are 200,000 to 250,000 clones, around 90% of which are singletons. Sequenced sample: PBMCs or T cells enriched from blood (not recorded which). Receptors were obtained from a woman in her twenties or thirties who had recovered from COVID-19. CDR3s include the opening cysteine and the closing phenylalanine or tryptophan. Fields, in order: J gene, clone size, V gene, D gene, CDR3 DNA, CDR3 protein. D genes are given only for firm matches. Clone size is not always given. Where it is, it says once, few, many or a class for expanded clones.

TRBJ2-6 NA TRBV3-1/TRBV3-2 NA TGTGCCAGCAGCCATCTATCTGGGGCCAACGTCCTGACTTTC CASSHLSGANVLTF
TRBJ1-2 NA TRBV7-3 NA TGTGCCAGCAGCTTAACGAGGGCCAGGGGTGGCTACACCTTC CASSLTRARGGYTF
TRBJ1-2 once TRBV7-2 TRBD1 TGTGCCAGCAGCCTAAACGGACAGGGCGTGAATGGCTACACCTTC CASSLNGQGVNGYTF
TRBJ2-2 NA TRBV9 NA TGTGCCAGCAGCGTTTCACAACAGGGTAACACCGGGGAGCTGTTTTTT CASSVSQQGNTGELFF
TRBJ1-1 NA TRBV25-1 NA TGTGCCAGCCAGACTGATAACACTGAAGCTTTCTTT CASQTDNTEAFF
TRBJ2-7 NA TRBV5-4 TRBD1 TGTGCCAGCAGCCCCCGACAGGGGATAACCTACGAGCAGTACTTC CASSPRQGITYEQYF
TRBJ2-7 NA TRBV20-1 NA TGCAGTGCTAGTGGACGGGACAACTACGAGCAGTACTTC CSASGRDNYEQYF
TRBJ2-5 NA TRBV7-2 TRBD1 TGTGCCAGCAGAATAGGGGACAGGGGGGCGAAGACCCAGTACTTC CASRIGDRGAKTQYF
TRBJ1-5 NA TRBV19 TRBD1 TGTGCCAGTAGCCCGCGGACAGGGCTCAATCAGCCCCAGCATTTT CASSPRTGLNQPQHF
TRBJ2-7 NA TRBV5-1 TRBD2 TGCGCCAGCAGCCCGGGAGGGCAGACCTACGAGCAGTACTTC CASSPGGQTYEQYF
TRBJ1-5 NA TRBV7-8 TRBD1 TGTGCCAGCAGCCACGGTAGACAGGGGAGAGATCAGCCCCAGCATTTT CASSHGRQGRDQPQHF
TRBJ2-4 NA TRBV15 NA TGTGCCACCAGCAGAGATAACCGGAACATTCAGTACTTC CATSRDNRNIQYF
TRBJ2-7 NA TRBV4-3 TRBD1 TGCGCCAGCAGTCCCGGGACAGGGTTCAACGAGCAGTACTTC CASSPGTGFNEQYF
TRBJ2-5 NA TRBV5-3 NA TGTGCCAGAAGCTTGGGAACAGGGGGGGAGTGGGAGACCCAGTACTTC CARSLGTGGEWETQYF
TRBJ1-1 NA TRBV29-1 NA TGCAGCGTTGATGCGGGGACCTGGGACGGTGAAGCTTTCTTT CSVDAGTWDGEAFF
TRBJ2-5 NA TRBV25-1 TRBD1 TGTGCCAGCAGTGGGAGGAGATTGACAGGGTTAACTCTAGAGACCCAGTACTTC CASSGRRLTGLTLETQYF
TRBJ2-7 NA TRBV9 TRBD2 TGTGCCAGCAGCGAGGGAGCGGGGGGAACTCTGAGCGAGCAGTACTTC CASSEGAGGTLSEQYF
TRBJ1-2 once TRBV7-3 TRBD1 TGTGCCAGCAGCTTATATCAGGGGGATGGCTACACCTTC CASSLYQGDGYTF
TRBJ2-2 NA TRBV5-4 TRBD2 TGTGCCAGCGGAGACCTAGGACTAGCCGATAGAACCGGGGAGCTGTTTTTT CASGDLGLADRTGELFF
TRBJ1-2 NA TRBV5-1 NA TGCGCCAGCAGCTCAACTCCGGCCGAGCGCTTTTATGGCTACACCTTC CASSSTPAERFYGYTF
TRBJ1-4 NA TRBV5-1 NA TGCGCCAGCAGCAAAGGACAACTCAATGAAAAACTGTTTTTT CASSKGQLNEKLFF
TRBJ2-3 NA TRBV3-1/TRBV3-2 NA TGTGCCAGCAGCCAAGAATACAGGGAAGGCGATACGCAGTATTTT CASSQEYREGDTQYF
TRBJ2-7 few TRBV18 NA TGTGCCAGCTCCCTACTCAATGGGGCAGGCGACCACGAGCAGTACTTC CASSLLNGAGDHEQYF
TRBJ1-6 NA TRBV7-2 NA TGTGCCAGCAGCTTAGTGGCTAGGGACATGGTTAGACCCCTCCACTTT CASSLVARDMVRPLHF
TRBJ1-5 NA TRBV11-2 NA TGTGCCAGCAGCTTAGGGACAGATTATAGCAATCAGCCCCAGCATTTT CASSLGTDYSNQPQHF
TRBJ2-7 NA TRBV11-2 NA TGTGCCAGCAGCCCCGACCTCGACTACGTGGGTATTTTC CASSPDLDYVGIF
TRBJ1-1 NA TRBV10-3 NA TGTGCCATCAGTGAGCAGATAAACACTGAAGCTTTCTTT CAISEQINTEAFF
TRBJ2-3 NA TRBV5-1 NA TGCGCCAGCAGGAGGGAGGCCGACACAGATACGCAGTATTTT CASRREADTDTQYF
TRBJ1-1 NA TRBV2 NA TGTGCCAGCAGTGAAGGCCGAAAGCCCACTGAAGCTTTCTTT CASSEGRKPTEAFF
TRBJ1-1 NA TRBV14 TRBD1 TGTGCCAGCAGCCTCCACAGGGGGATGAGGACTGAAGCTTTCTTT CASSLHRGMRTEAFF
TRBJ1-1 NA TRBV29-1 NA TGCAGCGTTCGCTTTCGGGGGAACACTGAAGCTTTCTTT CSVRFRGNTEAFF
TRBJ2-5 NA TRBV3-1/TRBV3-2 TRBD2 TGTGCCAGCAGCCGAAGAAGCGGGGGGGCGGAGACCCAGTACTTC CASSRRSGGAETQYF
TRBJ1-5 NA TRBV7-2 TRBD1 TGTGCCAGCAGCTTAGGGGCAGGGGGCCTCAATCAGCCCCAGCATTTT CASSLGAGGLNQPQHF
TRBJ1-4 NA TRBV29-1 NA TGCAGCGTGATCAAGACAGATGAAAAACTGTTTTTT CSVIKTDEKLFF
TRBJ2-2 NA TRBV9 NA TGTGCCAGCAGCCCAGATGCCGGGGAGCTGTTTTTT CASSPDAGELFF